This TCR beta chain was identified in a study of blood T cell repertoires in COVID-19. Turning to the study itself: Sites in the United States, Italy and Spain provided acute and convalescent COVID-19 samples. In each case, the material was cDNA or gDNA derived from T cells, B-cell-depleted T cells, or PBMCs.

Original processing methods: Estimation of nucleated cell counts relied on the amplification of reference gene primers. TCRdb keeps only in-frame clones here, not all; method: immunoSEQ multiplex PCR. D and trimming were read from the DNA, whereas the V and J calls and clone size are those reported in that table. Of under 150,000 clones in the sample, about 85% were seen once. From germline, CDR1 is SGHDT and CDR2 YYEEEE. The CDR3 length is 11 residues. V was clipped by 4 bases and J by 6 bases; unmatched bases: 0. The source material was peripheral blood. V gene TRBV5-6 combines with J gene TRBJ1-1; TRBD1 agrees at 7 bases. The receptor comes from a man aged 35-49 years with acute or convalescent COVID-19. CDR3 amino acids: CASSQGAEAFF. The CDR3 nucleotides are TGTGCCAGCAGCCAGGGGGCTGAAGCTTTCTTT.